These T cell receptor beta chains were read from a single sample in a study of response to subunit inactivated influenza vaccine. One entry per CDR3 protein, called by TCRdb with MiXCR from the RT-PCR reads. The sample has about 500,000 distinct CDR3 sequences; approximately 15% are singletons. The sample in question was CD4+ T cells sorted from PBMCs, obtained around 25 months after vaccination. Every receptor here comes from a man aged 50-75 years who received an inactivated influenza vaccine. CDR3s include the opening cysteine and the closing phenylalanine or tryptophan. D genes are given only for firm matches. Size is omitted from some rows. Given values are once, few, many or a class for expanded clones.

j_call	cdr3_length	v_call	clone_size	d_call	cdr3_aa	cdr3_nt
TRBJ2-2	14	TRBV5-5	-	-	CASSRTDSTGELFF	TGTGCCAGCAGCCGGACAGACTCAACCGGGGAGCTGTTTTTT
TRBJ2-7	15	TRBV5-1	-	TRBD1	CASSVGTGGRYEQYF	TGCGCCAGCAGCGTGGGGACAGGGGGCAGGTACGAGCAGTACTTC
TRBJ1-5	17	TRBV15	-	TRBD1	CATSRDSGQGARQPQHF	TGTGCCACCAGCAGAGATTCCGGACAGGGGGCTCGACAGCCCCAGCATTTT
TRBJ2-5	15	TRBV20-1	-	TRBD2	CSAREMGLPLETQYF	TGCAGTGCTAGAGAAATGGGACTACCTTTGGAGACCCAGTACTTC
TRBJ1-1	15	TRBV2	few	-	CASSGTLFGGTEAFF	TGTGCCAGCAGTGGGACCCTGTTTGGGGGCACTGAAGCTTTCTTT
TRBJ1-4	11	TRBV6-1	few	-	CASSELESRFF	TGTGCCAGCAGTGAATTGGAGAGTCGGTTTTTT
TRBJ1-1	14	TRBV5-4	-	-	CASSLATDLAEAFF	TGTGCCAGCAGCTTAGCCACGGATTTGGCTGAAGCTTTCTTT
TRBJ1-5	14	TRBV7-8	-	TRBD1	CASSSGQYNQPQHF	TGTGCCAGCAGCTCGGGACAGTACAATCAGCCCCAGCATTTT
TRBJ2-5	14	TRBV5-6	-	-	CASSLGRTPETQYF	TGTGCCAGCAGCTTGGGGAGGACTCCAGAGACCCAGTACTTC
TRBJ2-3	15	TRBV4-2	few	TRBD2	CASKRDYASTDTQYF	TGTGCCAGCAAACGGGACTACGCTAGCACAGATACGCAGTATTTT
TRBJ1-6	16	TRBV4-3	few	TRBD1	CASSQAPQGIHSPLHF	TGCGCCAGCAGCCAAGCCCCACAGGGGATCCATTCACCCCTCCACTTT
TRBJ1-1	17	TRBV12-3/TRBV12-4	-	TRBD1	CATLRTLTGHMNTEAFF	TGTGCCACCTTACGAACCCTGACAGGGCACATGAACACTGAAGCTTTCTTT
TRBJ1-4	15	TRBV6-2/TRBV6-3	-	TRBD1	CASSRDRALNEKLFF	TGTGCCAGCAGTCGCGACAGGGCTCTGAATGAAAAACTGTTTTTT
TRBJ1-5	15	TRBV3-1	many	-	CASSLGRASNQPQHF	TGTGCCAGCAGCCTAGGGCGGGCTAGCAATCAGCCCCAGCATTTT
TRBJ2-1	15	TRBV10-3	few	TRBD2	CAISESGGTDNEQFF	TGTGCCATCAGTGAGTCGGGGGGGACCGACAATGAGCAGTTCTTC
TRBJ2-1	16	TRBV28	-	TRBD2	CASSLYKTSGRYEQFF	TGTGCCAGCAGTTTATATAAGACTAGCGGGAGATATGAGCAGTTCTTC
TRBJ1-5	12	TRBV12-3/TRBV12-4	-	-	CASSFLRQPQHF	TGTGCCAGCAGTTTTCTCAGGCAGCCCCAGCATTTT
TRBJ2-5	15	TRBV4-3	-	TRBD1	CASSQDLQGLETQYF	TGCGCCAGCAGCCAAGATCTACAGGGGTTAGAGACCCAGTACTTC
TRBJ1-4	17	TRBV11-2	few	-	CASSLEGAAVSNEKLFF	TGTGCCAGCAGCTTAGAGGGGGCCGCGGTGTCTAATGAAAAACTGTTTTTT
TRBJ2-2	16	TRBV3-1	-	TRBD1	CASSQTGGSITGELFF	TGTGCCAGCAGCCAAACAGGGGGATCAATCACCGGGGAGCTGTTTTTT
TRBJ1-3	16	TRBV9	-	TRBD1	CASSVEGQGDRNTIYF	TGTGCCAGCAGCGTGGAGGGACAGGGGGACCGAAACACCATATATTTT
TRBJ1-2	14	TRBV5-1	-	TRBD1	CASSRETGDYGYTF	TGCGCCAGCAGCCGAGAGACAGGGGATTATGGCTACACCTTC
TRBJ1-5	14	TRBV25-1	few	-	CASSASTGVGPQHF	TGTGCCAGCAGTGCATCGACAGGCGTGGGGCCCCAGCATTTT
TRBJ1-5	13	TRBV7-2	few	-	CASSWNRVQPQHF	TGTGCCAGCAGCTGGAACAGGGTCCAGCCCCAGCATTTT
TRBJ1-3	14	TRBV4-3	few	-	CASRPTITGNTIYF	TGCGCCAGCAGGCCGACGATAACCGGAAACACCATATATTTT
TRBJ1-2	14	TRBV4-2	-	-	CATGDAEFNYGYTF	TGTGCCACTGGGGATGCCGAATTCAACTATGGCTACACCTTC
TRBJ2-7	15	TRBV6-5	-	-	CASSYAAGTAYEQYF	TGTGCCAGCAGTTACGCGGCAGGGACCGCCTACGAGCAGTACTTC
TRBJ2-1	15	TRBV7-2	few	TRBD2	CASSPRTSEYNEQFF	TGTGCCAGCAGCCCCAGGACTAGCGAGTACAATGAGCAGTTCTTC
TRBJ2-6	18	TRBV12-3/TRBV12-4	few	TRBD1	CASRAPGQGYSGANVLTF	TGTGCCAGCAGAGCCCCGGGACAGGGGTACTCTGGGGCCAACGTCCTGACTTTC
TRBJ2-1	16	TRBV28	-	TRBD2	CASSSPASGRAGEQFF	TGTGCCAGCAGTTCCCCGGCTAGCGGGAGGGCCGGTGAGCAGTTCTTC
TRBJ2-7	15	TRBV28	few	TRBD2	CASSFMREGRYEQYF	TGTGCCAGCAGTTTTATGCGGGAGGGCCGCTACGAGCAGTACTTC
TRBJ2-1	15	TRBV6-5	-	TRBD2	CASSYGSSGYNEQFF	TGTGCCAGCAGTTACGGCTCTAGCGGTTACAATGAGCAGTTCTTC
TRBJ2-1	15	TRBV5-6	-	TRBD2	CASSLGGGGAFEQFF	TGTGCCAGCAGCTTGGGTGGCGGGGGGGCCTTTGAGCAGTTCTTC
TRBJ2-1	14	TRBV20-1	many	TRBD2	CSAPGLAGGNEQFF	TGCAGTGCCCCGGGACTAGCGGGAGGCAATGAGCAGTTCTTC
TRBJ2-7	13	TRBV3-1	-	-	CASSLEPGRRQYF	TGTGCCAGCAGCCTTGAGCCGGGCAGGAGGCAGTACTTC
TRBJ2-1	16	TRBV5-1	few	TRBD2	CASSVRGTSGRHEQFF	TGCGCCAGCAGCGTACGAGGGACTAGCGGGAGACATGAGCAGTTCTTC
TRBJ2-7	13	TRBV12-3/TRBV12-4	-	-	CASSPGRVYEQYF	TGTGCCAGCAGTCCCGGCAGGGTTTACGAGCAGTACTTC
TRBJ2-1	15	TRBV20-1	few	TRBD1	CSAIAGTARVSEQFF	TGCAGTGCTATAGCCGGGACAGCCCGAGTCAGTGAGCAGTTCTTC
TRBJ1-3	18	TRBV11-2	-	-	CASSPGWSSGHSGNTIYF	TGTGCCAGCAGCCCTGGGTGGAGTTCAGGCCACTCTGGAAACACCATATATTTT
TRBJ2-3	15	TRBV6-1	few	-	CASSDMREFTDTQYF	TGTGCCAGCAGTGATATGAGGGAGTTCACAGATACGCAGTATTTT
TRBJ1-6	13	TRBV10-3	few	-	CASQVQVGSPLHF	TGTGCCAGCCAGGTCCAGGTCGGGTCACCCCTCCACTTT
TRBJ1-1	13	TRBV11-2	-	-	CASGAGVDTEAFF	TGTGCCAGCGGAGCAGGGGTCGACACTGAAGCTTTCTTT
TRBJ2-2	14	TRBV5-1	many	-	CASSPPLNTGELFF	TGCGCCAGCAGCCCCCCACTGAACACCGGGGAGCTGTTTTTT
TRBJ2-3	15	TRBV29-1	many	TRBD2	CSVEDRPGRPDTQYF	TGCAGCGTTGAAGATCGCCCCGGGAGGCCAGATACGCAGTATTTT
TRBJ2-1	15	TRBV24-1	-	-	CATSDSLRSLNEQFF	TGTGCCACCAGTGATTCGCTCAGATCTCTCAATGAGCAGTTCTTC
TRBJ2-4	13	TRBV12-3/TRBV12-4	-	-	CASTPGSQVIQYF	TGTGCCAGCACTCCGGGATCCCAAGTCATTCAGTACTTC
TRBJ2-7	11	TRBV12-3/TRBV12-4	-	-	CANLEGYEQYF	TGTGCCAACCTAGAGGGCTACGAGCAGTACTTC
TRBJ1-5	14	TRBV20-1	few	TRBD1	CSARVGGTDQPQHF	TGCAGTGCTAGAGTAGGGGGCACGGATCAGCCCCAGCATTTT
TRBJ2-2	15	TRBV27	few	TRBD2	CASSGAGGNTGELFF	TGTGCCAGCAGCGGAGCGGGAGGGAACACCGGGGAGCTGTTTTTT